This entry lists 5 T cell receptor beta chains sequenced from one sample in a study of cytomegalovirus exposure and HLA in healthy donors. A multiplex PCR was run with 60 Vbeta primers and 13 Jbeta primers. Clones were read by immunoSEQ multiplex PCR, and TCRdb kept only the in-frame ones, dropping some. The repertoire consists of roughly 110,000 clones, with 74% occurring once and the leading ten covering approximately 1.9%. Sequenced: PBMCs. These receptors were obtained from a human donor in good health.

The chain links TRBV5-6 to TRBJ2-7, with 8 bases matching TRBD2. Looked up from germline, CDR1 is SGHDT and CDR2 is YYEEEE. This CDR3 is 15 amino acids long. The trim removed 2 bases at V and 4 bases at J, leaving 8 bases unmatched. DNA for the CDR3: TGTGCCAGCAGCTTCGCGATAGCGGGGCCTTACGAGCAGTACTTC. Translation: CASSFAIAGPYEQYF. Complete variable domain (other parts from reference TRBV5-6 and TRBJ2-7): DAGVTQSPTHLIKTRGQQVTLRCSPKSGHDTVSWYQQALGQGPQFIFQYYEEEERQRGNFPDRFSGHQFPNYSSELNVNALLLGDSALYLCASSFAIAGPYEQYFGPGTRLTVT.

CDR3 in DNA: TGTGCCATCAGTGCTCCGGACAGGGGACACTATGGCTACACCTTC. Translating gives CAISAPDRGHYGYTF. The chain uses TRBV10-3 and TRBJ1-2; 9 bases agree with TRBD1. The CDR3 runs to 15 residues. CDR1 and CDR2 (germline): ENHRY, SYGVKD. V dropped 4 bases and J dropped 3; count of bases not matched to a gene: 6.

The chain combines TRBV19 with TRBJ1-1; D ambiguous. CDR1 is LNHDA, CDR2 SQIVND, per germline (reference sequence). V was trimmed by 3 bases and J by 4 bases, leaving 15 bases between them. This CDR3 region has 15 residues. CDR3 sequence reads: CASSMRIERGTEAFF. The CDR3 DNA sequence: TGTGCCAGTAGTATGCGGATCGAGCGGGGCACTGAAGCTTTCTTT.

The chain combines TRBV5-1 with TRBJ2-7; D perhaps matches TRBD1 (5 bases). Germline V CDR1 and CDR2: SGHRS, YFSETQ. Trimming removed 3 bases from V and 0 bases from J, with 10 bases in between. The CDR3 is made up of 14 amino acids. The CDR3 spells CASSSTTASYEQYF. CDR3 nucleotides: TGCGCCAGCAGCTCGACGACAGCCTCCTACGAGCAGTACTTC.

The count of this clone is one. The chain employs TRBV7-9 and TRBJ2-3; 9 bases are shared with TRBD1. The junction had 4 bases not matched to a gene; V was cut back by 5 bases and J by 1 base. CDR1 SEHNR and CDR2 FQNEAQ come from the germline V gene (reference sequence). The CDR3 spans 15 residues. CDR3 sequence reads: CASSPRDRGTDTQYF. For the CDR3, the DNA is TGTGCCAGCAGCCCCCGGGACAGGGGCACAGATACGCAGTATTTT.